This is a list of T cell receptor beta chains from one sample in a study of post-analysis software for immune sequencing data. One entry per CDR3 protein, called by TCRdb with MiXCR from the PCR reads. This sample carries around 190,000 distinct CDR3 sequences, 29% of them seen once, and the ten largest clones take 3% to 4%. The sequenced sample consisted of blood. Receptors were obtained from a girl under 18 with multiple sclerosis. The CDR3 runs from the conserved cysteine through the conserved F or W. D genes are given only for firm matches. A row's size may be missing; if present it is once, few, many or a size class.

clone size,J gene,CDR3 length,D gene,V gene,CDR3 protein,CDR3 DNA
many,TRBJ1-2,14,TRBD1,TRBV7-2,CASSAGTGGLGYTF,TGTGCCAGCAGCGCCGGGACAGGGGGACTCGGCTACACCTTC
-,TRBJ2-5,13,TRBD1,TRBV10-3,CAISGQGFETQYF,TGTGCCATCAGTGGACAGGGTTTCGAGACCCAGTACTTC
-,TRBJ1-5,17,-,TRBV3-1,CASSQVGGTGDNQPQHF,TGTGCCAGCAGCCAAGTGGGAGGGACCGGTGACAATCAGCCCCAGCATTTT
once,TRBJ2-3,13,-,TRBV12-3/TRBV12-4,CASSFKGADAQYF,TGTGCCAGCAGTTTCAAAGGCGCAGATGCGCAGTATTTT
few,TRBJ2-2,15,TRBD2,TRBV5-1,CASSPGVAGDWELFF,TGCGCCAGCAGCCCCGGAGTAGCGGGAGATTGGGAGCTGTTTTTT
few,TRBJ2-5,15,-,TRBV28,CASSLLRTEKETQYF,TGTGCCAGCAGCCTCCTCAGGACAGAGAAAGAGACCCAGTACTTC
few,TRBJ2-5,15,-,TRBV5-1,CASSPRGAPRETQYF,TGCGCCAGCAGCCCTCGAGGGGCCCCCCGGGAGACCCAGTACTTC
many,TRBJ2-7,14,TRBD1,TRBV18,CASSPTGGPYEQYF,TGTGCCAGCTCACCTACAGGGGGCCCCTACGAGCAGTACTTC
-,TRBJ2-1,15,TRBD2,TRBV12-3/TRBV12-4,CASSFGLAGFYEQFF,TGTGCCAGCAGTTTTGGGCTAGCGGGGTTTTATGAGCAGTTCTTC
-,TRBJ2-7,15,-,TRBV6-6,CASSPGTGFSYEQYF,TGTGCCAGCAGCCCAGGGACGGGATTCTCCTACGAGCAGTACTTC
-,TRBJ1-5,15,TRBD1,TRBV7-2,CASSLGTGNNQPQHF,TGTGCCAGCAGCTTAGGGACAGGGAACAATCAGCCCCAGCATTTT
-,TRBJ1-5,15,-,TRBV6-1,CASSEGARESVPQHF,TGTGCCAGCAGTGAAGGAGCGAGGGAATCAGTGCCCCAGCATTTT
-,TRBJ2-7,13,TRBD1,TRBV29-1,CSVLDRVDYEQYF,TGCAGCGTACTAGACAGGGTCGACTACGAGCAGTACTTC
-,TRBJ2-2,14,-,TRBV7-7,CASSLQGRTGELFF,TGTGCCAGCAGCTTACAGGGCCGGACCGGGGAGCTGTTTTTT
-,TRBJ1-4,14,-,TRBV28,CATRAGTTNEKLFF,TGTGCCACCCGGGCGGGGACAACTAATGAAAAACTGTTTTTT
many,TRBJ2-1,14,-,TRBV12-3/TRBV12-4,CASSFGVSYNEQFF,TGTGCCAGCAGTTTCGGGGTCTCCTACAATGAGCAGTTCTTC
once,TRBJ2-7,17,TRBD2,TRBV7-2,CASSLSASGASSYEQYF,TGTGCCAGCAGCTTAAGTGCGAGCGGGGCGAGCTCCTACGAGCAGTACTTC
-,TRBJ1-5,12,-,TRBV7-9,CASSFQDQPQHF,TGTGCCAGCAGCTTCCAAGATCAGCCCCAGCATTTT
many,TRBJ2-7,11,-,TRBV28,CASAQGWEQYF,TGTGCCAGCGCTCAGGGATGGGAGCAGTACTTC
many,TRBJ2-1,19,TRBD2,TRBV5-1,CASSLLTSGGASVNNEQFF,TGCGCCAGCAGCTTGCTTACTAGCGGGGGGGCCTCAGTCAACAATGAGCAGTTCTTC
-,TRBJ2-1,16,TRBD2,TRBV7-9,CASSTGTSGSRGEQFF,TGTGCCAGCAGCACCGGGACTAGCGGGAGCCGGGGTGAGCAGTTCTTC
many,TRBJ2-7,14,TRBD2,TRBV5-1,CASSVDGGSYEQYF,TGCGCCAGCAGCGTGGACGGGGGGAGCTACGAGCAGTACTTC
-,TRBJ1-2,16,-,TRBV3-1,CASSPLGASPNYGYTF,TGTGCCAGCAGCCCCCTGGGGGCCAGCCCTAACTATGGCTACACCTTC
-,TRBJ2-3,15,-,TRBV10-3,CAISESRSGTDTQYF,TGTGCCATCAGTGAGTCGAGGAGCGGCACAGATACGCAGTATTTT
-,TRBJ1-2,14,-,TRBV5-1,CAGSPLTENYGYTF,TGCGCCGGCAGCCCATTGACAGAGAACTATGGCTACACCTTC
-,TRBJ2-1,16,TRBD2,TRBV14,CASSPAFGGAYNEQFF,TGTGCCAGCAGCCCTGCTTTCGGGGGGGCCTACAATGAGCAGTTCTTC
-,TRBJ2-2,15,TRBD2,TRBV5-1,CASSSGLAPTGELFF,TGCGCCAGCAGCTCCGGACTAGCGCCCACCGGGGAGCTGTTTTTT
-,TRBJ1-2,16,-,TRBV29-1,CSVDNLPGRNNYGYTF,TGCAGCGTTGATAACTTACCGGGACGTAATAACTATGGCTACACCTTC
many,TRBJ2-5,16,TRBD2,TRBV12-3/TRBV12-4,CASSYRTSGGGKTQYF,TGTGCCAGCAGTTACCGGACTAGCGGGGGGGGGAAGACCCAGTACTTC